Listed below are T cell receptor beta chains from one sample, sequenced in a study of T cells in Graves' hyperthyroidism and ophthalmopathy. TCRdb fed the multiplex PCR reads into MiXCR, producing one record per CDR3 protein. Among 600,000 or so distinct CDR3 sequences listed, around 15% were seen once. Sequenced sample: blood. The receptors stem from a woman in her twenties or thirties with Graves' hyperthyroidism. The CDR3 runs from the conserved cysteine through the conserved F or W. D genes are given only for firm matches. Size tells how often a clone was seen (once, few, many) or the class of an expanded clone, and some rows leave it out.

J gene: TRBJ2-1; V gene: TRBV6-6; clone size: -; D gene: TRBD1; CDR3 protein: CASSYLGQGNNEQFF; CDR3 DNA: TGTGCCAGCAGTTACTTGGGACAGGGAAACAATGAGCAGTTCTTC
J gene: TRBJ2-1; V gene: TRBV28; clone size: many; D gene: TRBD2; CDR3 protein: CASSFRGGLAGGNEQFF; CDR3 DNA: TGTGCCAGCAGTTTTCGTGGGGGACTAGCGGGAGGTAATGAGCAGTTCTTC
J gene: TRBJ2-3; V gene: TRBV6-1; clone size: -; D gene: -; CDR3 protein: CASSRRDNLDTQYF; CDR3 DNA: TGTGCCAGCAGCCGCCGGGACAACTTAGATACGCAGTATTTT
J gene: TRBJ2-5; V gene: TRBV6-2/TRBV6-3; clone size: -; D gene: -; CDR3 protein: CASRRGRIGYGETQYF; CDR3 DNA: TGTGCCAGCAGGCGAGGGAGGATTGGTTACGGGGAGACCCAGTACTTC
J gene: TRBJ2-3; V gene: TRBV20-1; clone size: few; D gene: TRBD2; CDR3 protein: CSAHQTSGQTDTQYF; CDR3 DNA: TGCAGTGCCCATCAGACTAGCGGACAAACAGATACGCAGTATTTT
J gene: TRBJ2-3; V gene: TRBV7-2; clone size: many; D gene: TRBD2; CDR3 protein: CASSSRIGTSGTDTQYF; CDR3 DNA: TGTGCCAGCAGCTCTAGAATTGGGACTAGCGGAACAGATACGCAGTATTTT
J gene: TRBJ2-4; V gene: TRBV5-1; clone size: -; D gene: -; CDR3 protein: CASSLAGWSQAKNIQYF; CDR3 DNA: TGCGCCAGCAGCTTGGCCGGGTGGTCCCAAGCCAAAAACATTCAGTACTTC
J gene: TRBJ2-7; V gene: TRBV7-6; clone size: few; D gene: -; CDR3 protein: CASSLEGVSSEQYF; CDR3 DNA: TGTGCCAGCAGCTTAGAGGGGGTATCGAGCGAGCAGTACTTC
J gene: TRBJ2-2; V gene: TRBV4-3; clone size: once; D gene: TRBD2; CDR3 protein: CASSQGPKPTGGRIEVSTGELFF; CDR3 DNA: TGCGCCAGCAGCCAAGGCCCCAAACCCACGGGAGGGCGAATAGAAGTTTCAACCGGGGAGCTGTTTTTT
J gene: TRBJ2-7; V gene: TRBV7-2; clone size: many; D gene: -; CDR3 protein: CASSRRDGATYEQYF; CDR3 DNA: TGTGCCAGCAGCCGACGAGACGGGGCAACCTACGAGCAGTACTTC
J gene: TRBJ1-2; V gene: TRBV29-1; clone size: -; D gene: -; CDR3 protein: CSVVLSASGYTF; CDR3 DNA: TGCAGCGTTGTCCTTTCCGCCTCTGGCTACACCTTC
J gene: TRBJ2-3; V gene: TRBV7-3; clone size: many; D gene: TRBD2; CDR3 protein: CASSPLATSTDTQYF; CDR3 DNA: TGTGCCAGCAGCCCACTAGCGACTAGCACAGATACGCAGTATTTT
J gene: TRBJ2-3; V gene: TRBV30; clone size: many; D gene: TRBD2; CDR3 protein: CALASGHTDTQYF; CDR3 DNA: TGTGCCTTGGCTAGCGGACACACAGATACGCAGTATTTT
J gene: TRBJ1-1; V gene: TRBV7-2; clone size: many; D gene: TRBD1; CDR3 protein: CASSLPGGGTEAFF; CDR3 DNA: TGTGCCAGCAGCTTACCAGGGGGCGGCACTGAAGCTTTCTTT
J gene: TRBJ1-4; V gene: TRBV10-3; clone size: few; D gene: TRBD1; CDR3 protein: CAISETGGGEKLFF; CDR3 DNA: TGTGCCATCAGCGAAACAGGGGGCGGAGAAAAACTGTTTTTT
J gene: TRBJ1-6; V gene: TRBV10-3; clone size: few; D gene: -; CDR3 protein: CAIREAAADNSPLHF; CDR3 DNA: TGTGCCATCAGGGAGGCGGCAGCCGATAATTCACCCCTCCACTTT
J gene: TRBJ1-5; V gene: TRBV12-3/TRBV12-4; clone size: many; D gene: TRBD1; CDR3 protein: CASIHRGNSNQPQHF; CDR3 DNA: TGTGCCAGCATTCACAGGGGTAACAGCAATCAGCCCCAGCATTTT
J gene: TRBJ2-2; V gene: TRBV15; clone size: -; D gene: -; CDR3 protein: CATSRGTILAGELFF; CDR3 DNA: TGTGCCACCAGCAGAGGGACTATTTTGGCCGGGGAGCTGTTTTTT
J gene: TRBJ2-1; V gene: TRBV20-1; clone size: many; D gene: TRBD2; CDR3 protein: CSARPSGRNREQFF; CDR3 DNA: TGCAGTGCTAGGCCCAGCGGGAGGAATCGGGAGCAGTTCTTC
J gene: TRBJ1-6; V gene: TRBV10-1; clone size: few; D gene: -; CDR3 protein: CASSDGTAGEALHF; CDR3 DNA: TGCGCCAGCAGTGATGGAACAGCGGGTGAAGCCCTCCACTTT
J gene: TRBJ1-2; V gene: TRBV18; clone size: many; D gene: TRBD1; CDR3 protein: CASSRTAGGENYGYTF; CDR3 DNA: TGTGCCAGCTCACGAACGGCAGGGGGAGAGAACTATGGCTACACCTTC
J gene: TRBJ2-1; V gene: TRBV12-3/TRBV12-4; clone size: many; D gene: -; CDR3 protein: CASSIARGDEQFF; CDR3 DNA: TGTGCCAGCAGCATCGCCCGAGGGGATGAGCAGTTCTTC
J gene: TRBJ2-7; V gene: TRBV2; clone size: many; D gene: -; CDR3 protein: CASRGRAKVGEDGEQYF; CDR3 DNA: TGTGCCAGCAGGGGACGGGCGAAGGTGGGAGAAGATGGTGAGCAGTACTTC
J gene: TRBJ2-7; V gene: TRBV6-2/TRBV6-3; clone size: many; D gene: TRBD2; CDR3 protein: CASRTSGTIDPSYEQYF; CDR3 DNA: TGTGCCAGCAGGACTAGCGGGACGATCGACCCCTCCTACGAGCAGTACTTC
J gene: TRBJ2-1; V gene: TRBV6-2/TRBV6-3; clone size: -; D gene: TRBD2; CDR3 protein: CPSSGISGGLYYEQFF; CDR3 DNA: TGTCCCAGCAGTGGGATTAGCGGGGGATTGTACTATGAGCAGTTCTTC
J gene: TRBJ1-1; V gene: TRBV4-2; clone size: -; D gene: TRBD1; CDR3 protein: CASSQVEMTGEAEAFF; CDR3 DNA: TGTGCCAGCAGCCAAGTTGAAATGACAGGGGAAGCTGAAGCTTTCTTT
J gene: TRBJ2-5; V gene: TRBV5-1; clone size: many; D gene: -; CDR3 protein: CASSLAQQGETQYF; CDR3 DNA: TGCGCCAGCAGCTTGGCCCAACAGGGAGAGACCCAGTACTTC
J gene: TRBJ2-5; V gene: TRBV9; clone size: few; D gene: -; CDR3 protein: CASSVSGTHQETQYF; CDR3 DNA: TGTGCCAGCAGCGTTTCCGGGACGCATCAAGAGACCCAGTACTTC
J gene: TRBJ2-3; V gene: TRBV29-1; clone size: many; D gene: -; CDR3 protein: CSARGITDTQYF; CDR3 DNA: TGCAGCGCCAGGGGCATCACAGATACGCAGTATTTT
J gene: TRBJ2-1; V gene: TRBV5-1; clone size: many; D gene: TRBD1; CDR3 protein: CASSLQQGALYNEQFF; CDR3 DNA: TGCGCCAGCAGCTTGCAACAGGGGGCGCTTTACAATGAGCAGTTCTTC
J gene: TRBJ1-1; V gene: TRBV7-2; clone size: many; D gene: -; CDR3 protein: CASSFATGSSGTEAFF; CDR3 DNA: TGTGCCAGCAGCTTTGCCACAGGTTCCTCCGGCACTGAAGCTTTCTTT
J gene: TRBJ2-7; V gene: TRBV18; clone size: many; D gene: -; CDR3 protein: CASSPPSSYEQYF; CDR3 DNA: TGTGCCAGCAGCCCCCCGAGCTCCTACGAGCAGTACTTC
J gene: TRBJ2-1; V gene: TRBV12-3/TRBV12-4; clone size: many; D gene: -; CDR3 protein: CASSLGGEQFF; CDR3 DNA: TGTGCCAGCAGTTTAGGTGGTGAGCAGTTCTTC
J gene: TRBJ1-2; V gene: TRBV28; clone size: -; D gene: -; CDR3 protein: CASKTGLLDYTF; CDR3 DNA: TGTGCCAGCAAGACAGGCCTTCTTGACTACACCTTC
J gene: TRBJ2-5; V gene: TRBV20-1; clone size: -; D gene: -; CDR3 protein: CSARGHQIQETQYF; CDR3 DNA: TGCAGTGCTAGAGGGCACCAAATCCAAGAGACCCAGTACTTC
J gene: TRBJ2-7; V gene: TRBV20-1; clone size: -; D gene: TRBD2; CDR3 protein: CSAAGLAGYEQYF; CDR3 DNA: TGCAGTGCTGCGGGACTAGCGGGATACGAGCAGTACTTC
J gene: TRBJ2-3; V gene: TRBV29-1; clone size: -; D gene: TRBD2; CDR3 protein: CSVDGLADTDTQYF; CDR3 DNA: TGCAGCGTTGACGGCCTAGCGGACACAGATACGCAGTATTTT
J gene: TRBJ2-1; V gene: TRBV7-2; clone size: few; D gene: -; CDR3 protein: CASSPQWNEQFF; CDR3 DNA: TGTGCCAGCAGCCCCCAGTGGAATGAGCAGTTCTTC
J gene: TRBJ2-1; V gene: TRBV3-1; clone size: many; D gene: -; CDR3 protein: CASSRSNNEQFF; CDR3 DNA: TGTGCCAGCAGCCGCTCCAACAATGAGCAGTTCTTC